The present TCR beta chain was sequenced within a study of T-cell reconstitution after alpha-beta-depleted transplantation in children. This clonotype was counted only a few times. Preparation of the TCRbeta library was carried out with unique molecular identifiers. MiXCR, applied by TCRdb to the PCR reads, yields one record per CDR3 protein. The sample carries about 610,000 distinct CDR3 sequences, about 10% recorded once. The CDR3 length is 14 residues. Germline V gene sequence: CDR1 MNHEY, CDR2 SMNVEV (reference sequence). Trimming took off 0 bases at V and 6 bases at J, with 11 bases between the two ends.

The sample was PBMCs from the stem cell graft donor, taken from the stem cell graft. The chain links TRBV27 to TRBJ1-1; D not resolved. This TCR derives from a human donor who donated a stem cell graft to a child with acute myeloid leukemia. The CDR3 reads CASSLSWEFAEAFF. DNA of the CDR3: TGTGCCAGCAGTTTATCGTGGGAGTTCGCTGAAGCTTTCTTT.